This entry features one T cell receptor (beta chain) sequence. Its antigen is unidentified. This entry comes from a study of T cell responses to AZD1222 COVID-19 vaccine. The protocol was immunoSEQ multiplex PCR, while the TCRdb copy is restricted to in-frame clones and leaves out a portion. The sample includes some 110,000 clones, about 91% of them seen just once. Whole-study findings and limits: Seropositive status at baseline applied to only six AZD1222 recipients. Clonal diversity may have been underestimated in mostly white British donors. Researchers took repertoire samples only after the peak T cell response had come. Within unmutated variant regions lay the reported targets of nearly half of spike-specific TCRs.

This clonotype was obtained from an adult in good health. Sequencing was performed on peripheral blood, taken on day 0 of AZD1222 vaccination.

The CDR3 reads CASSRSLVGQETQYF. Written as DNA, the CDR3 is TGTGCCAGCAGCCGCTCTTTAGTAGGGCAGGAGACCCAGTACTTC. The rearrangement joins TRBV14 to TRBJ2-5; D not resolved. CDR1 is SGHDN, CDR2 FVKESK, per germline. The CDR3 is 15 residues long. V shed 4 bases and J shed 5 bases, with 17 bases lying between them.